This record looks at one T cell receptor beta chain sequence and its context. What this receptor recognizes is not known. Per-nucleotide qualities are absent, and no much larger clonotype sits a single base away. Libraries were prepared through the immunoSEQ multiplex PCR assay. Here the immuneACCESS table is served through TCRdb, limited to in-frame sequences with V and J called. Missing clones are a known gap in these copies; in checked studies unresolved V genes cover under half, and the rest lacks a known reason. For this sample the table gives about 13,000 clones, of which approximately 87% were detected only once. Roughly an eighth of the sample rests with the top ten. The data belong to a study of T cell changes during pregnancy in multiple sclerosis (dated by TCRdb to about 2019). Notes on the research overall: The study looked at changes in the T cell repertoire across pregnancy in women with multiple sclerosis.

The CDR3 runs 13 amino acids, cysteine and phenylalanine included. Of all the DNA, just the CDR3 is kept, 39 bases in frame from base 1. Cut back by 11 bases and 1 base, the V and J ends lie 14 bases apart. CDR1 is given as SEHNR and CDR2 as FQNEAQ, both from the germline V gene (reference sequence). Sequencing used CD8+ T cells from peripheral blood mononuclear cells, obtained after pregnancy. The sequence derives from a female donor in good health, enrolled as a control in a pregnancy study. The chain joins TRBV7-9 to TRBJ2-5; TRBD2 is a possible D gene, resting on 6 matching bases. The nucleotides read TGTGCCGCCTCCTCGGGGGTCCAAGAGACCCAGTACTTC. This sequence encodes CAASSGVQETQYF.